A selection of T cell receptor beta chains follows, all from one sample in a study of OX40 agonist ivuxolimab in advanced cancers. The method was immunoSEQ multiplex PCR; TCRdb's version includes in-frame clones alone and lacks a portion of them. There are about 53,000 clones in the sample; 70% to 90% occur only once, and roughly 1.5% lies in the top ten. This specimen was CD4+ or CD8+ T cells sorted from blood, taken in a trial of the OX40 agonist ivuxolimab. All receptors come from an adult with an advanced solid tumor such as melanoma, head and neck, liver or kidney cancer. Each CDR3 is given with its conserved first and last residue. A D gene is named only where the DNA matches it firmly. The listing skips clone size in some rows; elsewhere it reads once, few, many or a size class.

TRBV28,TRBJ2-7,-,-,TGTGCCAGCAGTTCTGCGACAGTGTTGGACGAGCAGTACTTC,CASSSATVLDEQYF
TRBV7-2,TRBJ2-2,-,-,TGTGCCAGCAGCTTAGCATATTCGGCCACCGGGGAGCTGTTTTTT,CASSLAYSATGELFF
TRBV5-1,TRBJ1-1,-,-,TGCGCCAGCAGCTTGGAGGGGTCTCGGACTGAAGCTTTCTTT,CASSLEGSRTEAFF
TRBV5-1,TRBJ1-4,-,-,TGCGCCAGCAGCTCTGGGGGTGAGGCTGAAAAACTGTTTTTT,CASSSGGEAEKLFF
TRBV5-8,TRBJ1-5,-,-,TGTGCCAGCAGCTTGGTACACAATAGCAATCAGCCCCAGCATTTT,CASSLVHNSNQPQHF
TRBV20-1,TRBJ1-2,TRBD1,-,TGCAGTGCCCCGACAGGGCATGGCTACACCTTC,CSAPTGHGYTF
TRBV6-1,TRBJ2-1,-,-,TGTGCCAGCTTTGGACTATTTTCCGACAATGAGCAGTTCTTC,CASFGLFSDNEQFF
TRBV28,TRBJ2-5,TRBD2,-,TGTGCCAGCAGCTCTAGCGGGGCCGGAGAGACCCAGTACTTC,CASSSSGAGETQYF
TRBV15,TRBJ1-4,TRBD1,-,TGTGCCACCAGCCCCGGGGGACAGGGCTCTGAAAAACTGTTTTTT,CATSPGGQGSEKLFF
TRBV5-1,TRBJ2-2,-,-,TGCGCCAGCAGCTCCCAGAGGACTTCCACCGGGGAGCTGTTTTTT,CASSSQRTSTGELFF
TRBV5-1,TRBJ2-2,-,-,TGCGCCAGCAGACGGACAGAGAACACCGGGGAGCTGTTTTTT,CASRRTENTGELFF
TRBV2,TRBJ2-7,TRBD2,-,TGTGCCAGCAGTGCCGTTGGGGTGGGGGGGGAGCAGTACTTC,CASSAVGVGGEQYF
TRBV28,TRBJ2-2,TRBD1,-,TGTGCCAGCAGTTCCGGACAGGGAAACACCGGGGAGCTGTTTTTT,CASSSGQGNTGELFF
TRBV7-3,TRBJ2-1,-,-,TGTGCCAGCAGCCCCCTGGGCGGGGTAAGTAATGAGCAGTTCTTC,CASSPLGGVSNEQFF
TRBV11-2,TRBJ2-1,TRBD1,-,TGTGCCAGCAGCTTAGGGGGACAGTCCTACAATGAGCAGTTCTTC,CASSLGGQSYNEQFF
TRBV4-1,TRBJ1-2,-,-,TGCGCCAGCAGCCAAGATAGAGGGGACTATGGCTACACCTTC,CASSQDRGDYGYTF
TRBV21-1,TRBJ1-5,-,-,TGTGCCAGCAGCAAATGGGGCCCACGGGTTAGACTTAGCAATCAGCCCCAGCATTTT,CASSKWGPRVRLSNQPQHF
TRBV11-2,TRBJ2-3,-,-,TGTGCCAGCAGCAGTAACACAGATACGCAGTATTTT,CASSSNTDTQYF
TRBV11-2,TRBJ1-1,-,once,TGTGCCAGCAGCTTAGCGGGCTTTAACACTGAAGCTTTCTTT,CASSLAGFNTEAFF
TRBV9,TRBJ1-2,TRBD1,-,TGTGCCAGCAGCGTAGCGGGACAGGGGTATGGCTACACCTTC,CASSVAGQGYGYTF
TRBV6-6,TRBJ1-3,-,-,TGTGCCAGCAGTTTCCCCCAGAGCTCTGGAAACACCATATATTTT,CASSFPQSSGNTIYF
TRBV2,TRBJ1-6,-,-,TGTGCCAGCACTTGGGACCGAGGCAATTCACCCCTCCACTTT,CASTWDRGNSPLHF
TRBV4-1,TRBJ1-3,-,-,TGCGCCAGCGCCCATCCAACCCAGGGAAACACCATATATTTT,CASAHPTQGNTIYF
TRBV6-5,TRBJ1-6,TRBD1,-,TGTGCCAGCAGCGGGGACAGGGTTTCACCCCTCCACTTT,CASSGDRVSPLHF
TRBV11-3,TRBJ1-2,-,-,TGTGCCAGCAGCTTAGATGGGAATCGGGGCTACACCTTC,CASSLDGNRGYTF
TRBV18,TRBJ2-2,-,-,TGTGCCAGCTCACCACCTTTCGTCGGGGAGCTGTTTTTT,CASSPPFVGELFF
TRBV7-9,TRBJ1-5,-,-,TGTGCCAGCAGCTTAAGCTCGGGGAATAATCAGCCCCAGCATTTT,CASSLSSGNNQPQHF
TRBV7-3,TRBJ2-3,TRBD1,-,TGTGCCAGCAGCTTAAGCAGGGGGCTCACAGATACGCAGTATTTT,CASSLSRGLTDTQYF
TRBV7-2,TRBJ2-1,TRBD2,-,TGTGCCAGCAGCTTGGTCGGGACTAGCAATGAGCAGTTCTTC,CASSLVGTSNEQFF
TRBV5-5,TRBJ1-2,TRBD1,-,TGTGCCAGCAGCCTGCTACGGGACAGCGAAAACTATGGCTACACCTTC,CASSLLRDSENYGYTF
TRBV30,TRBJ1-1,-,few,TGTGCCTGGAAGGTCCCGGTGAACACTGAAGCTTTCTTT,CAWKVPVNTEAFF
TRBV30,TRBJ1-5,TRBD1,few,TGTGCCTGGAGTAAAGAGGGACAGGGGAATCAGCCCCAGCATTTT,CAWSKEGQGNQPQHF
TRBV6-5,TRBJ1-3,-,-,TGTGCCAGCAGTTACGGGCAAGGAAACACCATATATTTT,CASSYGQGNTIYF
TRBV6-1,TRBJ1-1,-,-,TGTGCCAGCAGTGATTCGAGACGAGGGAACACTGAAGCTTTCTTT,CASSDSRRGNTEAFF
TRBV9,TRBJ2-3,TRBD2,-,TGTGCCAGCAGCGCTCTAGCGGGAGGTCGGGATACGCAGTATTTT,CASSALAGGRDTQYF
TRBV11-2,TRBJ1-5,TRBD1,-,TGTGCCAGCAGCTTGCAGGGGGATCAGCCCCAGCATTTT,CASSLQGDQPQHF
TRBV28,TRBJ2-7,-,-,TGTGCCAGCAGTTCGGTTATGTCCTACGAGCAGTACTTC,CASSSVMSYEQYF
TRBV11-2,TRBJ2-7,-,-,TGTGCCAGCAGCTTAGCCTCAGGGACCGAGCAGTACTTC,CASSLASGTEQYF
TRBV7-3,TRBJ2-3,-,-,TGTGCCAGCAGCAAATATTCTAGCACAGATACGCAGTATTTT,CASSKYSSTDTQYF
TRBV12-5,TRBJ2-5,TRBD1,-,TGTGCTAGTGGTTTGGTACTAGGGGGCCGGGAGACCCAGTACTTC,CASGLVLGGRETQYF
TRBV5-8,TRBJ1-1,-,-,TGTGCCAGCAGCTCTATCGCGGCAGGGTTCACTGAAGCTTTCTTT,CASSSIAAGFTEAFF
TRBV10-3,TRBJ1-3,TRBD1,-,TGTGCCATCAGACCTCTAACCGGACAGGGGGCGGCGGGAAACACCATATATTTT,CAIRPLTGQGAAGNTIYF
TRBV7-9,TRBJ2-3,-,-,TGTGCCAGCAGCTCACCCCTATACACAGATACGCAGTATTTT,CASSSPLYTDTQYF
TRBV7-9,TRBJ1-6,-,few,TGTGCCAGCAGTCAGGAGGGGGGGCCCCTCCACTTT,CASSQEGGPLHF
TRBV5-6,TRBJ1-5,-,-,TGTGCCAGCAGCCGGGACCCTTATCAGCCCCAGCATTTT,CASSRDPYQPQHF
TRBV4-1,TRBJ1-5,-,-,TGCGCCAGCAGCCAAGATATGCAGGCTCGTCAGCCCCAGCATTTT,CASSQDMQARQPQHF
TRBV7-3,TRBJ2-1,-,-,TGTGCCAGCAGCCAAACCGGCAATGAGCAGTTCTTC,CASSQTGNEQFF
TRBV18,TRBJ2-7,TRBD2,once,TGTGCCAGCTCACTGGGACTAGCGGGAAAGGGGGAGCAGTACTTC,CASSLGLAGKGEQYF
TRBV30,TRBJ2-3,TRBD2,-,TGTGCCTGGAGTTTTCTAGCGGGAGGCCGCACAGATACGCAGTATTTT,CAWSFLAGGRTDTQYF
TRBV7-7,TRBJ2-5,-,-,TGTGCTAGCAGCTTAGATAACGGCCAAGAGACCCAGTACTTC,CASSLDNGQETQYF
TRBV18,TRBJ2-1,-,-,TGTGCCAGCTCACCCTTGGGGGGCCAGTACAATGAGCAGTTCTTC,CASSPLGGQYNEQFF
TRBV28,TRBJ2-4,TRBD1,-,TGTGCCAGCAGTTCGGGGGGACAGGGGGCGGGGTACATTCAGTACTTC,CASSSGGQGAGYIQYF
TRBV7-2,TRBJ1-6,-,few,TGTGCCAGCAGCTTAGACGGGGGGGGGAATAATTCACCCCTCCACTTT,CASSLDGGGNNSPLHF